One sample yielded the 24 T cell receptor beta chains listed below, sequenced in a study of radiotherapy plus CTLA-4 blockade in lung cancer. Measured with immunoSEQ multiplex PCR; TCRdb has only the in-frame clones, and not every one. The data show about 110,000 clones, over 65% seen once. Sequenced material: peripheral blood, taken from a patient treated with radiotherapy plus ipilimumab. Source of these receptors: a human donor with non-small cell lung cancer that progressed on radiotherapy plus ipilimumab. Some clones in this sample may be carry-over from other donors' samples.

The V and J genes are TRBV5-1 and TRBJ1-4; no clear D. The CDR3 loop spans 16 amino acids. Trimming removed 0 bases at V and 0 bases at J, with 9 bases between. Germline V gene data show CDR1 as SGHRS and CDR2 as YFSETQ. CDR3 protein: CASSLAQPATNEKLFF. For the CDR3, the DNA is TGCGCCAGCAGCTTGGCACAGCCGGCAACTAATGAAAAACTGTTTTTT.

This rearrangement joins TRBV14 to TRBJ1-2; unclear D gene. Germline CDR1 is SGHDN and CDR2 is FVKESK. V lost 1 base and J lost 5, with 14 bases in between. The CDR3 extends over 15 amino acids. CDR3: CASSQATPGDYGYTF. As DNA, the CDR3 is TGTGCCAGCAGCCAAGCTACACCGGGAGATTATGGCTACACCTTC.

J is TRBJ2-7 and V is TRBV18; D is perhaps TRBD1 (5 bases). The V gene lost 2 bases and the J gene lost 2 bases, with 13 bases spanning the gap. This CDR3 contains 15 residues. Germline CDR1 reads KGHSH; CDR2 reads LQKENI. As DNA, the CDR3 is TGTGCCAGCTCACCAGCCCCGCAGGGAACCTACGAGCAGTACTTC. Its translation: CASSPAPQGTYEQYF.

The V call is TRBV5-1, the J call TRBJ2-5; D may be TRBD1 or TRBD2 (5 bases each). Between the trimmed V and J ends, which lost 7 bases and 4 bases, there was a span of 17 bases. This CDR3 has 14 residues. From germline, CDR1 is SGHRS and CDR2 YFSETQ. CDR3 nucleotide sequence: TGCGCCAGCGAACCCGGGTCGAGGGGAGAGACCCAGTACTTC. This encodes CASEPGSRGETQYF.

This clone was seen more than once but under ten times. CDR3 sequence reads: CATQGGYEQYF. The DNA for the CDR3 is TGTGCCACTCAGGGTGGCTACGAGCAGTACTTC. V and J are TRBV19 and TRBJ2-7; D possibly corresponds to TRBD1 (5 bases). Germline V CDR1 and CDR2: LNHDA, SQIVND (reference sequence). The CDR3 has 11 amino acids. The V gene lost 10 bases and the J gene lost 3 bases, with 10 bases spanning the gap. Combining the CDR3 with reference TRBV19 and TRBJ2-7 gives the whole variable domain DGGITQSPKYLFRKEGQNVTLSCEQNLNHDAMYWYRQDPGQGLRLIYYSQIVNDFQKGDIAEGYSVSREKKESFPLTVTSAQKNPTAFYLCATQGGYEQYFGPGTRLTVT.

The table lists this clone with a few counts. The V call is TRBV5-8, the J call TRBJ1-2; D call uncertain. Germline V CDR1 and CDR2: SGHTS, YDEGEE. The CDR3 has 12 amino acids. V shed 3 bases and J shed 4 bases, with 7 bases lying between them. CDR3 DNA: TGTGCCAGCAGCTCCGTAAGCTATGGCTACACCTTC. It specifies CASSSVSYGYTF.

The rearrangement joins TRBV9 to TRBJ2-5, with 8 bases aligning to TRBD1. From germline, CDR1 is SGDLS and CDR2 YYNGEE. With 7 bases clipped from V and 5 bases from J, the junction kept 10 bases outside the gene matches. CDR3 length: 14 residues. CDR3 DNA: TGTGCCAGCGCTCCGGCAGGGGGCGTGGAGACCCAGTACTTC. It encodes CASAPAGGVETQYF.

The chain combines TRBV9 with TRBJ1-2, with 9 bases fitting TRBD1. The CDR3 totals 14 residues. Germline assignment: CDR1 SGDLS and CDR2 YYNGEE. The J segment lost 7 bases and the V segment lost 3 bases, leaving 7 bases of the junction unmatched. CDR3 loop: CASSGEGQGFGYTF. DNA of the CDR3: TGTGCCAGCAGCGGGGAGGGACAGGGCTTTGGCTACACCTTC.

About this clone itself: Other DNA sequences in the same sample also yield this CDR3. The J gene is TRBJ2-2, the V gene TRBV29-1, with D perhaps TRBD1 or TRBD2 (7 bases each). Trimming removed 0 bases at V and 7 bases at J, with 12 bases between. This CDR3 region has 14 residues. Germline assignment: CDR1 SQVTM and CDR2 ANQGSEA. CDR3 sequence: CSVEDSGGGGELFF. DNA for the CDR3: TGCAGCGTTGAAGATTCAGGGGGGGGCGGGGAGCTGTTTTTT.

The chain couples TRBV5-1 to TRBJ2-3; perhaps TRBD1 as D (5 bases). The CDR3 has 14 amino acids. Per germline, CDR1 SGHRS and CDR2 YFSETQ. Trimming cost V 1 base and J 2 bases, with 8 bases left between them. CDR3 coding DNA: TGCGCCAGCAGCTTGCTCAGGGACACAGATACGCAGTATTTT. This encodes CASSLLRDTDTQYF. Together with reference TRBV5-1 and TRBJ2-3, the CDR3 gives the full variable domain: KAGVTQTPRYLIKTRGQQVTLSCSPISGHRSVSWYQQTPGQGLQFLFEYFSETQRNKGNFPGRFSGRQFSNSRSEMNVSTLELGDSALYLCASSLLRDTDTQYFGPGTRLTVL.

This clone was seen only once. The chain is built from TRBV7-8 and TRBJ2-5; no clear D. V was clipped by 1 base and J by 7 bases, with 4 bases between them. Germline V CDR1 and CDR2: SGHVS, FQNEAQ. The CDR3 is made up of 11 amino acids. The CDR3 here is CASSLVVTQYF. CDR3 coding DNA: TGTGCCAGCAGCTTAGTGGTGACCCAGTACTTC.

This chain connects TRBV28 to TRBJ2-1; D possibly corresponds to TRBD2 (6 bases). CDR3 length: 15 amino acids. V was cut by 5 bases and J by 0 bases, with 11 bases left in between. CDR1 MDHEN and CDR2 SYDVKM come from the germline V gene. The CDR3 DNA reads as TGTGCCAGCAGTCTGGAGGGGAGCTCCTACAATGAGCAGTTCTTC. Translated: CASSLEGSSYNEQFF. Based on the CDR3 plus reference TRBV28 and TRBJ2-1, the full variable domain is DVKVTQSSRYLVKRTGEKVFLECVQDMDHENMFWYRQDPGLGLRLIYFSYDVKMKEKGDIPEGYSVSREKKERFSLILESASTNQTSMYLCASSLEGSSYNEQFFGPGTRLTVL.

The gene calls are TRBV2 and TRBJ2-4, with D possibly matching TRBD2 (6 bases). The CDR3 sequence is 13 residues long. The germline V gene has CDR1 SNHLY and CDR2 FYNNEI. The ends were cut back, 4 bases at V and 6 bases at J, with 10 bases in the middle. The DNA for the CDR3 is TGTGCCAGCAGTGTGAACGGGGGAAACATTCAGTACTTC. Translation: CASSVNGGNIQYF.

J is TRBJ1-2 and V is TRBV11-2; 8 nucleotides match TRBD1. Trimming took 5 bases from V and 5 from J; bases not matched to a gene: 1. The CDR3 has 12 amino acids. Germline V gene sequence: CDR1 SGHAT, CDR2 FQNNGV. CDR3 nucleotides: TGTGCCAGCAGCGGACAGGGATATGGCTACACCTTC. Translating it yields CASSGQGYGYTF.

This sequence joins TRBV28 and TRBJ2-3; D perhaps matches TRBD2 (5 bases). Germline V gene lookup returns CDR1 MDHEN and CDR2 SYDVKM. This CDR3 is 16 amino acids long. The V end lost 3 bases, the J end lost 0 bases, and 13 bases lay between the germline ends. CDR3 in DNA: TGTGCCAGCAGTTTTTTAGGTTCGGGGAGCACAGATACGCAGTATTTT. The encoded protein is CASSFLGSGSTDTQYF.

This sequence joins TRBV9 and TRBJ1-6; D remains ambiguous. The ends were cut back, 0 bases at V and 11 bases at J, with 12 bases in the middle. Germline CDR1 reads SGDLS; CDR2 reads YYNGEE. CDR3 length equals 14 residues. This CDR3 is CASSVGWGSAPLHF. The CDR3 DNA is TGTGCCAGCAGCGTAGGATGGGGTAGTGCACCCCTCCACTTT.

This clone was counted only a few times. The rearrangement joins TRBV7-2 to TRBJ2-7, with D unresolved. Trimming cost V 4 bases and J 6 bases, with 10 bases left between them. Per germline, CDR1 SGHTA and CDR2 FQGNSA. This CDR3 is 12 amino acids long. CDR3: CASSSSRGEQYF. CDR3 bases: TGTGCCAGCAGCTCCTCGCGCGGCGAGCAGTACTTC.

This chain links TRBV18 with TRBJ1-1; no clear D gene. From germline, CDR1 is KGHSH and CDR2 LQKENI. The CDR3 contains 15 residues. Trimming shortened V by 8 bases and J by 0 bases, and 16 bases separated the two germline ends. This CDR3 reads CASTTNLMVNTEAFF. The CDR3 DNA sequence: TGTGCCAGCACCACAAATTTGATGGTGAACACTGAAGCTTTCTTT. The whole variable domain, remainder taken from reference TRBV18 and TRBJ1-1, is NAGVMQNPRHLVRRRGQEARLRCSPMKGHSHVYWYRQLPEEGLKFMVYLQKENIIDESGMPKERFSAEFPKEGPSILRIQQVVRGDSAAYFCASTTNLMVNTEAFFGQGTRLTVV.

The chain uses TRBV7-6 and TRBJ1-2; no firm D call. This CDR3 is 14 amino acids long. The V and J ends lost 1 base and 2 bases respectively, with 8 bases between them. CDR1 and CDR2 from the germline V gene are SGHVS and FNYEAQ. CDR3 DNA sequence: TGTGCCAGCAGCTTAGATGCAGCAAACTATGGCTACACCTTC. Its translation: CASSLDAANYGYTF. The full variable domain, rest sourced from reference TRBV7-6 and TRBJ1-2, is GAGVSQSPRYKVTKRGQDVALRCDPISGHVSLYWYRQALGQGPEFLTYFNYEAQQDKSGLPNDRFSAERPEGSISTLTIQRTEQRDSAMYRCASSLDAANYGYTFGSGTRLTVV.

CDR3 amino acids: CASSQDRGWSNEQFF. CDR3 bases: TGTGCCAGCAGCCAAGATCGTGGATGGAGCAATGAGCAGTTCTTC. The rearrangement links TRBV4-2 to TRBJ2-1; D gene uncertain. The CDR3 runs to 15 residues. The V end lost 0 bases, the J end lost 6 bases, and 12 bases lay between the germline ends. Per germline, CDR1 LGHNA and CDR2 YNFKEQ.

The chain links TRBV29-1 to TRBJ1-4; perhaps TRBD1 as D (5 bases). Trimming took 5 bases from V and 1 from J, leaving 5 bases between them. CDR3 length equals 12 residues. The germline CDR1 and CDR2 sequences are SQVTM and ANQGSEA. DNA for the CDR3: TGCAGCGTTAGGGGAACTAATGAAAAACTGTTTTTT. Protein sequence: CSVRGTNEKLFF.

The chain is built from TRBV7-2 and TRBJ2-5; 11 bases match TRBD2. The end of the DNA fits TRBJ2-7 better, so the J call may be wrong. Germline V gene sequence: CDR1 SGHTA, CDR2 FQGNSA. The CDR3 consists of 15 residues. CDR3: CASSFSGGASYEQYF. In DNA, the CDR3 is TGTGCCAGCAGCTTTAGCGGGGGGGCGTCCTACGAGCAGTACTTC.

The rearrangement uses TRBV6-5 and TRBJ2-7, with D perhaps matching TRBD1 (5 bases). Per germline, CDR1 MNHEY and CDR2 SVGAGI. Trimming took off 0 bases at V and 2 bases at J, with 11 bases between the two ends. The length of the CDR3 is 15 residues. The CDR3 nucleotides are TGTGCCAGCAGTTACTCCCGTCGGACAACCTACGAGCAGTACTTC. This translates into CASSYSRRTTYEQYF.

The V and J genes are TRBV28 and TRBJ1-5, with D unresolved. The CDR3 is 13 residues long. Per the germline V gene, CDR1 is MDHEN and CDR2 is SYDVKM. Trimming stripped 2 bases from V and 6 bases from J, with 8 bases between. The CDR3 nucleotides read TGTGCCAGCAGTTTAAAGTTTAGTCAGCCCCAGCATTTT. It encodes CASSLKFSQPQHF.